This is a list of T cell receptor beta chains from one sample in a study of cytomegalovirus exposure and HLA in healthy donors. Profiling relied on immunoSEQ multiplex PCR, and the TCRdb table lists in-frame clones only, not all of them. The data contain around 140,000 clones, 8.5% to 10% of them singletons. Sequencing used PBMCs. These receptors were collected from a man in his fifties in good health and CMV-seronegative. Each CDR3 is given with its conserved first and last residue. D genes are given only for firm matches. Where a row states a size, it is once, few, many or the class of an expanded clone; other rows omit it.

clone_size	v_call	cdr3_length	d_call	j_call	cdr3_nt	cdr3_aa
-	TRBV27	15	-	TRBJ2-7	TGTGCCAGCAGTTCCCCCGAGCGAGCTACCTACGAGCAGTACTTC	CASSSPERATYEQYF
-	TRBV27	16	-	TRBJ1-5	TGTGCCAGCAGTTCGGCGGGAGGGCTAGGCAATCAGCCCCAGCATTTT	CASSSAGGLGNQPQHF
few	TRBV28	14	-	TRBJ2-4	TGTGCCAGCAGTTTTGCCGGACAGCAAAACATTCAGTACTTC	CASSFAGQQNIQYF
-	TRBV11-2	18	-	TRBJ2-7	TGTGCCAGCAGCCCGATTAGCCGGAGGGTGGGCATGGGCTACGAGCAGTACTTC	CASSPISRRVGMGYEQYF
-	TRBV5-1	14	-	TRBJ1-4	TGCGCCAGCAGCCCGGGACATCTCTCCGAAAAACTGTTTTTT	CASSPGHLSEKLFF
-	TRBV30	14	TRBD1	TRBJ1-1	TGTGCCTGGACCTTGGGACAGGGAGACACTGAAGCTTTCTTT	CAWTLGQGDTEAFF
few	TRBV19	15	-	TRBJ1-5	TGTGCCAGTAGTATAGTCTACATTTCGGGTCAGCCCCAGCATTTT	CASSIVYISGQPQHF
few	TRBV12-5	12	-	TRBJ2-7	TGTGCTAGTGGATCGAGATCCTACGAGCAGTACTTC	CASGSRSYEQYF
-	TRBV5-1	15	-	TRBJ1-5	TGCGCCAGCAGCCCATCCCCCGAGGGAAATCAGTCCCAGCATTTT	CASSPSPEGNQSQHF
few	TRBV7-9	17	TRBD1	TRBJ1-1	TGTGCCAGCAGCACACGACCGGGACAGGGCCATAACGCTGAAGCTTTCTTT	CASSTRPGQGHNAEAFF
-	TRBV5-1	13	-	TRBJ2-1	TGCGCCAGCAGCTCCGGACTGAACAATGAGCAGTTCTTC	CASSSGLNNEQFF
-	TRBV6-1	15	TRBD1	TRBJ1-1	TGTGCCAGCAGTGAAGTGACAGGGGGAGACACTGAAGCTTTCTTT	CASSEVTGGDTEAFF
-	TRBV29-1	12	TRBD1	TRBJ1-2	TGCAGCGCAATCGGACAGGGCTATGGCTACACCTTC	CSAIGQGYGYTF
-	TRBV9	17	TRBD2	TRBJ2-5	TGTGCCAGCAGCGTAGGCCCTAGCGGGACCTTCCAAGAGACCCAGTACTTC	CASSVGPSGTFQETQYF
few	TRBV4-2	14	-	TRBJ2-5	TGTGCCAGCAGCCAAGCCCCGACAGGAGAGACCCAGTACTTC	CASSQAPTGETQYF
few	TRBV5-1	19	TRBD2	TRBJ2-1	TGCGCCAGCAGCTTGGGACTAGCGGGAAAGCTTATCTCCTACAATGAGCAGTTCTTC	CASSLGLAGKLISYNEQFF
-	TRBV6-5	13	TRBD1	TRBJ1-1	TGTGCCAGCAGCCCTCGGACAGGCCACGAAGCTTTCTTT	CASSPRTGHEAFF
-	TRBV4-1	15	TRBD2	TRBJ2-7	TGCGCCAGCAGCCAAGAGGCTAGCGGGGACTACGAGCAGTACTTC	CASSQEASGDYEQYF
few	TRBV6-6	16	-	TRBJ2-3	TGTGCCAGCAGCCTCCCCCATGTAGCGGGCACAGATACGCAGTATTTT	CASSLPHVAGTDTQYF
-	TRBV29-1	14	TRBD1	TRBJ2-3	TGCAGCCTTGGGTTGGACAGGGGGCTGGATACGCAGTATTTT	CSLGLDRGLDTQYF
few	TRBV7-9	13	TRBD1	TRBJ2-7	TGTGCCAGCAGCCGTCGGGACAGCTACGAGCAGTACTTC	CASSRRDSYEQYF
-	TRBV19	14	-	TRBJ2-2	TGTGCCAGTAGTGGGCCGCAGGCCACCGGGGAGCTGTTTTTT	CASSGPQATGELFF
few	TRBV27	14	-	TRBJ2-7	TGTGCCATCAGTCCACAGTCTAGCGTCAACGAGCAGTACTTC	CAISPQSSVNEQYF
-	TRBV10-1	15	-	TRBJ1-1	TGCGCCAGCAGTGTGGGTCAGGGGACGAACACTGAAGCTTTCTTT	CASSVGQGTNTEAFF
-	TRBV2	16	-	TRBJ2-4	TGTGCCAGCAGTCGCCGGGACGCCACGGGGGAAAACATTCAGTACTTC	CASSRRDATGENIQYF
-	TRBV19	11	-	TRBJ1-2	TGTGCCAGTAGTATTCAGTATGGCTACACCTTC	CASSIQYGYTF
-	TRBV2	17	TRBD2	TRBJ2-1	TGTGCCAGCAGGGAACTAGCGGGACTTAGCTCCTACAATGAGCAGTTCTTC	CASRELAGLSSYNEQFF
few	TRBV18	16	-	TRBJ2-2	TGTGCCAGCTCACTCTACGACAGGGGAGGGACCGGGGAGCTGTTTTTT	CASSLYDRGGTGELFF
-	TRBV4-2	15	TRBD1	TRBJ1-2	TGTGCCAGCAGCCAAGATAGGACAGGGAACTATGGCTACACCTTC	CASSQDRTGNYGYTF
-	TRBV5-6	16	-	TRBJ1-5	TGTGCCAGCAGCTTGGGGGCGAACAGGGGCAATCAGCCCCAGCATTTT	CASSLGANRGNQPQHF
-	TRBV30	15	-	TRBJ2-1	TGTGCCTGGAGCTCCGGGAATAGCGGATACAATGAGCAGTTCTTC	CAWSSGNSGYNEQFF
many	TRBV10-3	12	-	TRBJ2-1	TGTGCCATCAGTGACCTCAAAGCGTCGGAGTTCTTC	CAISDLKASEFF
few	TRBV5-6	17	TRBD1	TRBJ1-4	TGTGCCAGCAGCTTGAATTGGCTGGGTCAGGGGGGTGAAAAACTGTTTTTT	CASSLNWLGQGGEKLFF
-	TRBV18	15	-	TRBJ1-3	TGTGCCAGCTCACCCGGCCCGGGGGCTGGAAACACCATATATTTT	CASSPGPGAGNTIYF
few	TRBV6-4	16	-	TRBJ2-5	TGTGCCAGCAGTGACCCGAGACAGCTACTACAAGAGACCCAGTACTTC	CASSDPRQLLQETQYF
-	TRBV9	15	-	TRBJ2-3	TGTGCCAGCAGCGCCCCCGCGTTCGGCACAGATACGCAGTATTTT	CASSAPAFGTDTQYF
-	TRBV27	15	-	TRBJ2-7	TGTGCCAGCAGCCCGAGCGTTGACAGCTACTACGAGCAGTACTTC	CASSPSVDSYYEQYF
few	TRBV29-1	12	-	TRBJ2-2	TGCAGCGTTGCGGGAAACACCGGGGAGCTGTTTTTT	CSVAGNTGELFF
few	TRBV30	14	TRBD1	TRBJ1-2	TGTGCCTGGAGTGGGGGGACAGATATCTATGGCTACACCTTC	CAWSGGTDIYGYTF
few	TRBV7-3	13	-	TRBJ2-3	TGTGCCAGCAGCTTAAATAGGGGCGATACGCAGTATTTT	CASSLNRGDTQYF
few	TRBV11-3	16	TRBD2	TRBJ2-1	TGTGCCAGCAGTTTTGATAGCGGGGGGGTGTACAATGAGCAGTTCTTC	CASSFDSGGVYNEQFF
-	TRBV29-1	11	-	TRBJ2-1	TGCAGCGTTGAAAGGGAGCGGGCGGGACTCTTC	CSVERERAGLF
few	TRBV25-1	15	-	TRBJ2-1	TGTGCCAGCAGTGACCCCGTGAGCTCCTACAATGAGCAGTTCTTC	CASSDPVSSYNEQFF
few	TRBV15	16	-	TRBJ1-3	TGTGCCACCAGCAGAGATCTGGGGGGCTCTGGAAACACCATATATTTT	CATSRDLGGSGNTIYF